What follows are 12 T cell receptor beta chains derived from one specimen sequenced in a study of memory CD4+ T cells and cytomegalovirus serostatus (dated by TCRdb to the late 2010s). Single viable CD3+CD4+CD8-CD45RO+ cells were sorted as memory CD4+ T cells on a FACSAria II. Libraries came from the immunoSEQ multiplex PCR assay. What TCRdb holds here is the immuneACCESS table cut down to in-frame rearrangements. Part of the clones is not present; checked against another copy, under half of the missing clones reflect an unresolved V gene, and the others are unexplained. The sample table shows 75,000 to 90,000 clones, and about 85% are seen once. The ten most abundant clones make up around 0.78% of the sample. The specimen sequenced was memory CD4+ T cells from blood. Every receptor here comes from an adult in good health and CMV-seronegative.

The chain links TRBV11-1 to TRBJ2-1; perhaps D is TRBD1 or TRBD2 (5 bases each). Germline values: CDR1 SGHAT, CDR2 FQDESV (reference sequence). Deletions cut 1 base from V and 3 bases from J, with 13 bases between. The CDR3 is made up of 16 amino acids. The CDR3 protein is CASSLVRGLFYNEQFF. DNA of the CDR3: TGTGCCAGCAGCTTAGTGAGGGGCCTTTTCTACAATGAGCAGTTCTTC. Full variable domain (remainder filled in from reference TRBV11-1 and TRBJ2-1): EAEVAQSPRYKITEKSQAVAFWCDPISGHATLYWYRQILGQGPELLVQFQDESVVDDSQLPKDRFSAERLKGVDSTLKIQPAELGDSAMYLCASSLVRGLFYNEQFFGPGTRLTVL.

This rearrangement joins TRBV19 to TRBJ1-1; 7 bases line up with TRBD1. Per germline, CDR1 LNHDA and CDR2 SQIVND (reference sequence). This CDR3 is 14 amino acids long. Unmatched junction bases numbered 4, after V lost 5 bases and J lost 1 base. In nucleotides, the CDR3 is TGTGCCAGTAGTTTCAGGGGGACGAACACTGAAGCTTTCTTT. As protein: CASSFRGTNTEAFF.

The rearrangement joins TRBV19 to TRBJ2-7; possible D gene TRBD1, 6 bases. Deletions cut 3 bases from V and 2 bases from J, with 26 bases between. The CDR3 runs to 19 residues. Germline V gene lookup returns CDR1 LNHDA and CDR2 SQIVND (reference sequence). In DNA, the CDR3 is TGTGCCAGTAGTATCTACCACCGACGGGACACCTTATCACCCTACGAGCAGTACTTC. Translation gives CASSIYHRRDTLSPYEQYF.

This clone was observed a handful of times. This rearrangement joins TRBV9 to TRBJ2-4; 8 bases are a match to TRBD1. The CDR3 has 14 residues. CDR1 and CDR2 (germline): SGDLS, YYNGEE. The J segment lost 6 bases and the V segment lost 2 bases, leaving 4 bases of the junction unmatched. The CDR3 DNA follows: TGTGCCAGCAGCGTCGGACAGGGATCAAACATTCAGTACTTC. It specifies CASSVGQGSNIQYF.

The J gene is TRBJ2-7, the V gene TRBV6-5, with unresolved D. Trimming took off 0 bases at V and 3 bases at J, with 12 bases between the two ends. The CDR3 consists of 15 residues. Germline V gene lookup returns CDR1 MNHEY and CDR2 SVGAGI. The CDR3 loop reads CASSYSRTAHYEQYF. The CDR3 DNA is TGTGCCAGCAGTTACTCTCGTACGGCCCACTACGAGCAGTACTTC.

The V call is TRBV2, the J call TRBJ2-1; no firm D call. Germline lookup yields CDR1 SNHLY and CDR2 FYNNEI. This CDR3 has 14 amino acids. V was shortened by 0 bases and J by 6 bases, with 9 bases between the two germline ends. The CDR3 sequence is CASSEARSFNEQFF. The CDR3 coding sequence is TGTGCCAGCAGTGAAGCGAGGAGCTTCAATGAGCAGTTCTTC.

The chain carries TRBV9 and TRBJ1-3; D uncertain. Germline CDR1 and CDR2: SGDLS and YYNGEE. This CDR3 is built from 14 residues. The V end was cut by 0 bases, the J end by 6 bases, with 10 bases between. The CDR3 DNA follows: TGTGCCAGCAGCGTAGGGGCAGGTGAAAACACCATATATTTT. Its translation: CASSVGAGENTIYF.

In its sample, this clone was seen a few times. As DNA, the CDR3 is TGTGCCAGCAGCTCGGCCGGTTTCGGGACAGAAACTTTCTTT. Protein sequence: CASSSAGFGTETFF. J is TRBJ1-1 and V is TRBV7-3, with 7 bases identical to TRBD1. V gave up 4 bases and J gave up 12 bases; unmatched junction bases: 14. There are 14 residues in the CDR3. Per germline, CDR1 SGHTA and CDR2 FQGTGA.

CDR3 residues: CASSLAEDRDHYGYTF. In DNA, the CDR3 is TGTGCCAGCAGCTTGGCCGAGGACAGAGACCACTATGGCTACACCTTC. V and J are TRBV5-8 and TRBJ1-2, with D possibly TRBD1 on 6 matching bases. This CDR3 has 16 amino acids. Germline CDR1 and CDR2: SGHTS and YDEGEE. Trimming left V 0 bases short and J 3 bases short, with 15 bases between.

This chain joins TRBV4-2 and TRBJ1-5, with 7 bases that match TRBD1. Germline V gives CDR1 LGHNA, CDR2 YNFKEQ. J gave up 2 bases and V 0 bases, and 1 base lay outside the gene matches. The CDR3 spans 15 residues. The CDR3 bases are TGTGCCAGCAGCCAAGAAACAGGGGGCAATCAGCCCCAGCATTTT. This codes for CASSQETGGNQPQHF.

The chain couples TRBV10-2 to TRBJ2-5; D tentatively reads TRBD1 or TRBD2 (6 bases each). There are 13 residues in the CDR3. Trimming removed 6 bases at V and 5 bases at J, with 13 bases between. Germline CDR1 reads WSHSY; CDR2 reads SAAADI. DNA of the CDR3: TGCGCCAGCAGGTCTGGGGGGCTGGAGACCCAGTACTTC. It is translated as CASRSGGLETQYF.

The J gene is TRBJ2-1, the V gene TRBV5-4; 9 nucleotides match TRBD2. Germline values: CDR1 SGHNT, CDR2 YYREEE (reference sequence). The CDR3 is 16 residues long. V shed 1 base and J 4 bases; nucleotides not matched to a gene: 6. The CDR3 is CASSLRLAGIYNEQFF. CDR3 coding DNA: TGTGCCAGCAGCTTGCGGCTAGCGGGGATATACAATGAGCAGTTCTTC.